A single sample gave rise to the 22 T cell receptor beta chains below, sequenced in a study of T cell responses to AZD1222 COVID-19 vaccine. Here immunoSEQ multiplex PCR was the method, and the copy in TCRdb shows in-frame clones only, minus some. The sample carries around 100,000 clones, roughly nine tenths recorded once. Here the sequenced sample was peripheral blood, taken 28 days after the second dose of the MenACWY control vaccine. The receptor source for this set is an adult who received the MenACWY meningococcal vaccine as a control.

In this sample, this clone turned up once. CDR3 DNA sequence: TGTGCCAGCAGTTATCCTGGACAGGGCGCAGATACGCAGTATTTT. Its translation is CASSYPGQGADTQYF. The V and J genes are TRBV6-6 and TRBJ2-3, with 8 bases fitting TRBD1. Germline loops: CDR1 MNHNY, CDR2 SVGAGI (reference sequence). Unmatched junction bases numbered 6, after V lost 3 bases and J lost 4 bases. CDR3 length: 15 residues.

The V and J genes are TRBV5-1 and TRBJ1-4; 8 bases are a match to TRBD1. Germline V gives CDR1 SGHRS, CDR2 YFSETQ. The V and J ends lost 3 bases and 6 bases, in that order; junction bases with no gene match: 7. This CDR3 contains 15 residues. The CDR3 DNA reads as TGCGCCAGCAGCTCGCCGGGGACAGGACATGAAAAACTGTTTTTT. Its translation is CASSSPGTGHEKLFF.

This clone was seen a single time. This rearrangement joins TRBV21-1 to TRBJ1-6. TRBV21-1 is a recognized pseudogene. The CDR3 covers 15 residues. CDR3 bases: TGTGCCAGCAGCAACGTAGGGGGGCTCGGTTCACCCCTCCACTTT. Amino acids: CASSNVGGLGSPLHF.

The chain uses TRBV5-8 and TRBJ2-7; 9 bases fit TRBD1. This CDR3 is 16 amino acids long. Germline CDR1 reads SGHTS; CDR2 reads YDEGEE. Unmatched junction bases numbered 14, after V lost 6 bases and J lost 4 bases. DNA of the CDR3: TGTGCCAGCAACATGGGACAGGGAGCCGCTCGTTACGAGCAGTACTTC. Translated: CASNMGQGAARYEQYF.

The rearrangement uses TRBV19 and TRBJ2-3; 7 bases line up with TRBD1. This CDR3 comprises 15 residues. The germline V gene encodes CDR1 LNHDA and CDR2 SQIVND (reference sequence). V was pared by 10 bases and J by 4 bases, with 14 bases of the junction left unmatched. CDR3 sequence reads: CATSNWDSKADTQYF. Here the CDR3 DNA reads TGTGCCACCTCGAACTGGGACAGTAAAGCAGATACGCAGTATTTT.

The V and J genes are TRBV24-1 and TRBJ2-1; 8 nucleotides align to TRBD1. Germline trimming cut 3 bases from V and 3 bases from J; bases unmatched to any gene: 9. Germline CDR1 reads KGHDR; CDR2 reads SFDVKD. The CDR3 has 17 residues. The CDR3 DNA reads TGTGCCACCAGTGATCCCGGAACAGGGGGGTACTACAATGAGCAGTTCTTC. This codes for CATSDPGTGGYYNEQFF.

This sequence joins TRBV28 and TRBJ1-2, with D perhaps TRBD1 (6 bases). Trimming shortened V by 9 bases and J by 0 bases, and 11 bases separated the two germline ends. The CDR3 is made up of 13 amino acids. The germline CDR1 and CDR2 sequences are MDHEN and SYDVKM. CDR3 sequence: CASRDTSNYGYTF. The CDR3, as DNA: TGTGCCAGTCGGGACACCTCTAACTATGGCTACACCTTC.

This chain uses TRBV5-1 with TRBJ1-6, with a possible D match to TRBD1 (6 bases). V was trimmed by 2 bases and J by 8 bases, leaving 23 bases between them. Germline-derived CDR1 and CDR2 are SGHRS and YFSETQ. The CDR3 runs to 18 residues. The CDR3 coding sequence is TGCGCCAGCAGCTTTTCAACAGGGTTCTCAGTTGGGTATTCACCCCTCCACTTT. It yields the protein CASSFSTGFSVGYSPLHF.

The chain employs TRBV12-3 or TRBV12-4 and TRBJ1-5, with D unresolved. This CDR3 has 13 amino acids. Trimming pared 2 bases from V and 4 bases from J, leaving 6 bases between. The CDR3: CASSLWENQPQHF. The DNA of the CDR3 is TGTGCCAGCAGTTTATGGGAAAATCAGCCCCAGCATTTT.

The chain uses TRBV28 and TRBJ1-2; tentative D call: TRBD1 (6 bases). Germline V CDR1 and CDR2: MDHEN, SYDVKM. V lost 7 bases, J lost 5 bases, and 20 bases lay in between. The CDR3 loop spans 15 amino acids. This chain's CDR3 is CASTKTGIFLYGYTF. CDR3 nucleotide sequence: TGTGCCAGCACCAAGACAGGCATTTTCCTATATGGCTACACCTTC.

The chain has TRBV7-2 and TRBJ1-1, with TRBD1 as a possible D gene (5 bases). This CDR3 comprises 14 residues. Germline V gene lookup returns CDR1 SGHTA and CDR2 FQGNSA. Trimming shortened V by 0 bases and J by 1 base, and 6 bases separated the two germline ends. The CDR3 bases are TGTGCCAGCAGCTTAGCAGGGGCGAACACTGAAGCTTTCTTT. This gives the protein CASSLAGANTEAFF. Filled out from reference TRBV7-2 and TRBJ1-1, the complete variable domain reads GAGVSQSPSNKVTEKGKDVELRCDPISGHTALYWYRQSLGQGLEFLIYFQGNSAPDKSGLPSDRFSAERTGGSVSTLTIQRTQQEDSAVYLCASSLAGANTEAFFGQGTRLTVV.

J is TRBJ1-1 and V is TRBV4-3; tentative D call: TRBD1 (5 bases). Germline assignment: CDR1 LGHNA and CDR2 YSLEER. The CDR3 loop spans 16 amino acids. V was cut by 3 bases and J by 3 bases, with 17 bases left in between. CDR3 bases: TGCGCCAGCAGCCAGGGGGGAGGCCGTATGGACACTGAAGCTTTCTTT. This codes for CASSQGGGRMDTEAFF.

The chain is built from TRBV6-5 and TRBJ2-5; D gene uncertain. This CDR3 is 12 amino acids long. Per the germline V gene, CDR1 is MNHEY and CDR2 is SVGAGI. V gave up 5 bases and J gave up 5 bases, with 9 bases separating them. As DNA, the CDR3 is TGTGCCAGCAGTCAAAGGGCGGAGACCCAGTACTTC. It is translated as CASSQRAETQYF.

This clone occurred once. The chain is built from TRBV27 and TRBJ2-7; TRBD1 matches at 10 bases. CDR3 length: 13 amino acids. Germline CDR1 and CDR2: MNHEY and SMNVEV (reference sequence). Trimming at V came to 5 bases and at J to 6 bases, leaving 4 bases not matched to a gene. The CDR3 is CASSGDRGTEQYF. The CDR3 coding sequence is TGTGCCAGCAGTGGGGACAGGGGAACCGAGCAGTACTTC.

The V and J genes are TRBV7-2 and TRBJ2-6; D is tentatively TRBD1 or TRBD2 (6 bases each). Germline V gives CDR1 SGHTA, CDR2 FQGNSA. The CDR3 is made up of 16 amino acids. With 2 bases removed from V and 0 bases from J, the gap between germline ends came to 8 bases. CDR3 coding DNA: TGTGCCAGCAGCTTATCGGGGGCCTCTGGGGCCAACGTCCTGACTTTC. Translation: CASSLSGASGANVLTF.

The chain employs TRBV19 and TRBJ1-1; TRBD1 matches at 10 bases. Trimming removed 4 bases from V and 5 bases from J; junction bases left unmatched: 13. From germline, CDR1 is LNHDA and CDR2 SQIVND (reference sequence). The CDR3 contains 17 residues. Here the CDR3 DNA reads TGTGCCAGTAGTAGGGCCGGGACAGGGGCGGAGAGGACTGAAGCTTTCTTT. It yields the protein CASSRAGTGAERTEAFF.

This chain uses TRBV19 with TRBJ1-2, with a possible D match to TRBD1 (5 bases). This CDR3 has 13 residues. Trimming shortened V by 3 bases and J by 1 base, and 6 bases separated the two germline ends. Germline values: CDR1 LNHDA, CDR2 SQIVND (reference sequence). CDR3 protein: CASSIQGNYGYTF. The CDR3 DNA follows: TGTGCCAGTAGTATCCAGGGTAACTATGGCTACACCTTC.

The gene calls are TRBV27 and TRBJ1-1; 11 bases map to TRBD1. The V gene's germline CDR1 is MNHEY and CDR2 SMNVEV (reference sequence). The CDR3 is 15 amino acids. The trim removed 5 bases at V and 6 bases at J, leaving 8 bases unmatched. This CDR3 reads CASSPGQGARSEAFF. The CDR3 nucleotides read TGTGCCAGCAGTCCCGGACAGGGGGCGCGGTCTGAAGCTTTCTTT.

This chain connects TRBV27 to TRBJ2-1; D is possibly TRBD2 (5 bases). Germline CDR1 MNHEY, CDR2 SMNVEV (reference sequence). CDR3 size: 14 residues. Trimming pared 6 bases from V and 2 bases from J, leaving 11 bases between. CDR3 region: CASRKAAAYNEQFF. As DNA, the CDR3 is TGTGCCAGCAGGAAAGCGGCCGCCTACAATGAGCAGTTCTTC.

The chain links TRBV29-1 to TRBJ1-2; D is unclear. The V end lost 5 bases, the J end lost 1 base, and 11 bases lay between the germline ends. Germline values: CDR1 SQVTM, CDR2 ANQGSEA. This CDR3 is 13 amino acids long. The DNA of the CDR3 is TGCAGCGTTTTAGGCGAGAATAACTATGGCTACACCTTC. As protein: CSVLGENNYGYTF.

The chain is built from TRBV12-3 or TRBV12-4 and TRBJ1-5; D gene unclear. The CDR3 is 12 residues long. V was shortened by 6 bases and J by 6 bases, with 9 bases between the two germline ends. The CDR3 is CASSSQAQPQHF. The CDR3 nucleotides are TGTGCCAGCAGCTCCCAAGCTCAGCCCCAGCATTTT.

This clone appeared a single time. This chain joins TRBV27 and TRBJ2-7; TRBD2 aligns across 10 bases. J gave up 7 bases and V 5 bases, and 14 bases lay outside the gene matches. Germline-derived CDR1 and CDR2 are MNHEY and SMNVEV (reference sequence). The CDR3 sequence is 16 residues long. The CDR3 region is CASSRPVLAGAREQYF. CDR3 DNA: TGTGCCAGCAGTCGGCCCGTTCTAGCGGGGGCCCGGGAGCAGTACTTC.